The sequence of this T cell receptor beta chain was determined in a study of T cells in Graves' hyperthyroidism and ophthalmopathy (dated by TCRdb to the late 2010s). Regarding the research as a whole: Peripheral blood samples were taken at the time of initial diagnosis, prior to any treatment. The 75 to 100 discovery patients were randomly divided into training and test sets at a 7:3 ratio. TCR Vbeta CDR3 sequencing of roughly 140 peripheral blood samples (43 ophthalmopathy, about 74 hyperthyroidism and around 17 progressor patients) is reported in the paper. Following sampling, methimazole starting at 30 mg daily was given to hyperthyroidism patients, and high-dose intravenous methylprednisolone was given to ophthalmopathy patients. A discovery cohort of about a hundred patients, fewer than 50 with Graves' ophthalmopathy and about 60 with stable Graves' hyperthyroidism, was used to find distinguishing TCR V-J signatures. Whether ophthalmopathy could be predicted prospectively was tested in an independent validation cohort made up of about 18 hyperthyroidism patients plus 17 patients who later progressed to ophthalmopathy. Thyroid tissue and blood T-cell repertoires from six Graves' hyperthyroidism patients were also compared in the study.

A patient counted as having stable Graves' hyperthyroidism if no progression to ophthalmopathy occurred over 18 months of follow-up. Hyperthyroidism patients were aged 18 to 65 years and newly diagnosed, with disease duration of less than 2 months. Exclusion was applied to patients with uncontrolled infections, other autoimmune diseases, pregnancy or lactation. Diagnoses were based on clinical symptoms, serum thyroxine and TRAb, thyroid ultrasound and orbital computed tomography. PBMCs were separated from roughly 9.3 ml of fresh peripheral blood using Ficoll-Paque density gradient centrifugation. Total RNA was extracted with Trizol reagent, and quality was checked on an Agilent 2100 Bioanalyzer. The TCR beta CDR3 regions were amplified from RNA transcripts. For the first round of RT-PCR on the TCR CDR3, the HTBI primer set was used together with the Qiagen OneStep RT-PCR kit. The libraries were constructed in a second round of multiplex PCR and then size-selected and purified. Sequencing of the libraries was done on an Illumina HiSeq2000 using paired-end 100 bp reads. The study's processing was this. SOAPnuke was used to process the raw data, with reads discarded if the reads contained adapters or uncalled bases, had a mean Phred below 15, or lacked an exact constant-primer or identifier match. High-quality paired reads were merged with COPE v1.2.5, and unique nucleotide sequences were defined as clonotypes. MiTCR v1.1 was used to align the clonotypes against IMGT TRBV, TRBD and TRBJ reference segments. The analysis included only V-J combinations with a frequency above 0.0001, which together covered 98% to 99.2% of the repertoires. The TCS score was defined as the ratio of F50 (clonal expansion) to E x V (chaos), calculated using BLOSUM62-based TCRdist between CDR3 peptides within each V-J. Welch's t-statistics and random forest reduced fewer than 550 V-J features to 13, which were used in a naive Bayes classifier (R e1071). TCRdb reworked the public reads: Q25 trimming with fastp, MiXCR clone assembly, productive beta chains retained. Every CDR3 protein is listed once, alongside the most common genes and DNA of its rows. The V and J calls reflect TCRdb's pipeline rather than the authors' work. Counted in this sample were about 420,000 distinct CDR3 sequences; approximately 14% of them appeared once. The ten largest clones represent roughly 7.7% of the sample.

CDR1 and CDR2, per the germline V gene (reference sequence), are DFQATT and SNEGSKA. At the junction V is shortened by 0 bases and J by 9 bases; bases outside the gene matches: 9. CDR3 length: 15 amino acids, cysteine to phenylalanine. CDR3 DNA only is kept here, 45 bases in frame from base 1. Remarks on this clonotype: No cognate antigen has been identified for it. No base quality information exists; no much larger clone differs at one position.

General findings and caveats noted by the study authors: No statistical method was used to fix the sample size in advance, and group allocation was not hidden from the investigators. In cross-validation, a model built on a 13 V-J signature told ophthalmopathy apart from stable hyperthyroidism with under 90% sensitivity and approximately 81% specificity, and in testing the same model reached 80%/75%. Most expanded thyroid clonotypes (frequency above 0.001) were also found in blood, which suggests that blood repertoires may mirror thyroid immune responses. In validation, the model predicted progression to ophthalmopathy a median of about 6.8 months before onset, with about 70% sensitivity and roughly 73% specificity.

Sequenced material: blood. This receptor was identified in a young woman with Graves' hyperthyroidism. Recombination connected TRBV20-1 to TRBJ2-3; TRBD2 agrees with 10 junctional bases. The DNA reads TGCAGTGCTAGAGACCCAGCGGGGGGGCCATACACGCAGTATTTT. Protein translation: CSARDPAGGPYTQYF.